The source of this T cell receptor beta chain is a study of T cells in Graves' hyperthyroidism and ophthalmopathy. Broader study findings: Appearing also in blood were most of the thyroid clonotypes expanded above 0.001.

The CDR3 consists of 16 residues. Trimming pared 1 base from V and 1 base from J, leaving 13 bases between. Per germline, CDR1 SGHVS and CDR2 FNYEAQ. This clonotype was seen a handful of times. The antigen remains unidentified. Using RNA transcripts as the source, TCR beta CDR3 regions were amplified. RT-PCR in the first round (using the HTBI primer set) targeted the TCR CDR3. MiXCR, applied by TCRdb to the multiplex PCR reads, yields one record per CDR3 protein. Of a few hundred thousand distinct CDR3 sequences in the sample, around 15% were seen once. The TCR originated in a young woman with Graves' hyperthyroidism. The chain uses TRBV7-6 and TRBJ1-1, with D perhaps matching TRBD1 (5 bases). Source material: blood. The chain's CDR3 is CASSLEIGRANTEAFF. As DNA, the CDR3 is TGTGCCAGCAGCTTAGAAATTGGCAGGGCGAACACTGAAGCTTTCTTT.